The 24 T cell receptor beta chains given below trace back to one sample, sequenced in a study of shared clonotypes between healthy human individuals. The method was immunoSEQ multiplex PCR; TCRdb's version includes in-frame clones alone and lacks a portion of them. The table lists some 2 million clones, approximately 95% of them singletons, with 1% to 1.5% in the top ten. Cells designated naive CD8 were CD45RO-negative and were positively selected for CCR7, with terminally differentiated effector memory CD45RA+ cells excluded. The sample consisted of naive CD8+ T cells sorted from blood. These receptors were taken from a man between 18 and 29 years old in good health.

This chain links TRBV9 with TRBJ2-1; maybe TRBD2 (6 bases). CDR1 and CDR2 (germline): SGDLS, YYNGEE. The ends were cut back, 2 bases at V and 6 bases at J, with 12 bases in the middle. The CDR3 is 14 amino acids. The CDR3 sequence is CASSVYGSINEQFF. In DNA form, the CDR3 reads TGTGCCAGCAGCGTTTACGGGAGCATCAATGAGCAGTTCTTC.

V gene TRBV7-2 combines with J gene TRBJ2-1; D remains ambiguous. The CDR3 has 14 residues. Germline assignment: CDR1 SGHTA and CDR2 FQGNSA. Deletions cut 5 bases from V and 0 bases from J, with 8 bases between. Here the CDR3 DNA reads TGTGCCAGCAGCATCCTGAGCTCCTACAATGAGCAGTTCTTC. This encodes CASSILSSYNEQFF. Full variable domain (missing parts from reference TRBV7-2 and TRBJ2-1): GAGVSQSPSNKVTEKGKDVELRCDPISGHTALYWYRQSLGQGLEFLIYFQGNSAPDKSGLPSDRFSAERTGGSVSTLTIQRTQQEDSAVYLCASSILSSYNEQFFGPGTRLTVL.

With regard to this clone: This sample includes further DNA sequences coding for the same CDR3. The J gene is TRBJ2-5, the V gene TRBV30; TRBD2 aligns across 9 bases. The CDR3 extends over 14 amino acids. With V trimmed by 4 bases and J by 5 bases, 8 bases remained unmatched. Germline V CDR1 and CDR2: GTSNPN, SVGIG (reference sequence). CDR3 sequence reads: CAWNGLAGAETQYF. Written as DNA, the CDR3 is TGTGCCTGGAACGGGTTAGCGGGAGCTGAGACCCAGTACTTC.

The genes are TRBV11-2 and TRBJ2-2, with a possible D match to TRBD1 (5 bases). Trimming removed 8 bases from V and 3 bases from J, with 13 bases in between. The CDR3 consists of 14 residues. The germline V gene encodes CDR1 SGHAT and CDR2 FQNNGV. CDR3 loop: CASQTDSDTGELFF. The CDR3 DNA is TGTGCCAGCCAAACTGACAGCGACACCGGGGAGCTGTTTTTT.

CDR3 loop: CASSYGPGVNEQYF. CDR3 bases: TGTGCCAGCAGTTACGGCCCGGGGGTCAACGAGCAGTACTTC. The chain is built from TRBV6-5 and TRBJ2-7; D possibly corresponds to TRBD2 (6 bases). Between the trimmed V and J ends, which lost 2 bases and 5 bases, there was a span of 13 bases. CDR3 size: 14 residues. Per the germline V gene, CDR1 is MNHEY and CDR2 is SVGAGI.

This chain joins TRBV27 and TRBJ2-7, with D tentatively TRBD2 (6 bases). V gave up 0 bases and J gave up 0 bases, with 12 bases separating them. CDR3 length: 16 residues. In germline, CDR1 is MNHEY, CDR2 SMNVEV (reference sequence). DNA of the CDR3: TGTGCCAGCAGTTTATCGGAGGGAACCAACTCCTACGAGCAGTACTTC. Translated: CASSLSEGTNSYEQYF.

The chain joins TRBV27 to TRBJ1-6, with no clear D. The CDR3 contains 14 residues. Trimming shortened V by 0 bases and J by 14 bases, and 14 bases separated the two germline ends. Germline CDR1 reads MNHEY; CDR2 reads SMNVEV (reference sequence). The CDR3 region is CASSLSGSLPSLHF. CDR3 DNA: TGTGCCAGCAGTTTATCAGGGTCCCTACCGTCCCTCCACTTT.

The rearrangement joins TRBV9 to TRBJ2-1; D possibly corresponds to TRBD2 (5 bases). Trimming removed 1 base from V and 7 bases from J, with 12 bases in between. Germline V gene lookup returns CDR1 SGDLS and CDR2 YYNGEE. This CDR3 contains 14 residues. The DNA of the CDR3 is TGTGCCAGCAGCGTATGGGCGGGCCTAAATGAGCAGTTCTTC. Translating gives CASSVWAGLNEQFF. The complete variable domain, with remaining parts taken from reference TRBV9 and TRBJ2-1, reads DSGVTQTPKHLITATGQRVTLRCSPRSGDLSVYWYQQSLDQGLQFLIQYYNGEERAKGNILERFSAQQFPDLHSELNLSSLELGDSALYFCASSVWAGLNEQFFGPGTRLTVL.

J is TRBJ2-1 and V is TRBV7-9; 12 bases map to TRBD2. The CDR3 is 16 amino acids. Germline CDR1 and CDR2: SEHNR and FQNEAQ (reference sequence). V shed 2 bases and J 8 bases; nucleotides not matched to a gene: 7. CDR3 residues: CASSLSLAGGRDEQFF. The CDR3 DNA follows: TGTGCCAGCAGCTTATCTCTAGCGGGGGGGCGAGATGAGCAGTTCTTC.

This clone was seen once. This chain joins TRBV4-2 and TRBJ1-1; D is uncertain. CDR3 length equals 15 residues. Trimming removed 4 bases from V and 1 base from J, with 13 bases in between. Germline assignment: CDR1 LGHNA and CDR2 YNFKEQ. CDR3 DNA sequence: TGTGCCAGCAGCCCATCTGACGGGTGGAACACTGAAGCTTTCTTT. It is translated as CASSPSDGWNTEAFF.

This chain joins TRBV19 and TRBJ1-5; D call uncertain. The V gene's germline CDR1 is LNHDA and CDR2 SQIVND (reference sequence). The CDR3 sequence is 15 residues long. Trimming removed 6 bases at V and 0 bases at J, with 12 bases between. The CDR3 reads CASSPYQGSNQPQHF. The CDR3 DNA follows: TGTGCCAGTAGCCCGTATCAAGGTAGCAATCAGCCCCAGCATTTT.

The J gene is TRBJ1-1, the V gene TRBV30, with D perhaps matching TRBD1 (5 bases). The ends were cut back, 2 bases at V and 0 bases at J, with 16 bases in the middle. The germline CDR1 and CDR2 sequences are GTSNPN and SVGIG (reference sequence). The CDR3 runs to 16 residues. CDR3 region: CAWSPQGIYMNTEAFF. CDR3 bases: TGTGCCTGGAGTCCTCAGGGAATTTACATGAACACTGAAGCTTTCTTT.

The V gene is TRBV7-9, the J gene TRBJ2-1; D unresolved. Trimming pared 3 bases from V and 9 bases from J, leaving 6 bases between. The CDR3 sequence is 11 residues long. Germline values: CDR1 SEHNR, CDR2 FQNEAQ (reference sequence). CDR3 loop: CASSFPAEQFF. In DNA form, the CDR3 reads TGTGCCAGCAGCTTTCCGGCTGAGCAGTTCTTC.

The table lists this clone with a count of one. This chain connects TRBV28 to TRBJ2-7; the match to TRBD1 covers 7 bases. Germline trimming cut 4 bases from V and 4 bases from J; bases unmatched to any gene: 7. CDR1 is MDHEN, CDR2 SYDVKM, per germline. The CDR3 loop spans 14 amino acids. The CDR3 spells CASSYRGPLYEQYF. The CDR3 DNA reads as TGTGCCAGCAGTTACAGGGGCCCTCTTTACGAGCAGTACTTC.

V is TRBV12-5 and J is TRBJ2-6; TRBD1 might be the D (5 bases). The length of the CDR3 is 17 residues. In germline, CDR1 is LGHNT, CDR2 FRNRAP. Trimming cost V 0 bases and J 0 bases, with 9 bases left between them. The CDR3 DNA reads TGTGCTAGTGGTTTGGTAGGACAAGCCTCTGGGGCCAACGTCCTGACTTTC. This translates into CASGLVGQASGANVLTF.

This clone was found a few times. The chain is built from TRBV19 and TRBJ1-3, with 7 nucleotides matching TRBD1. The V gene end was trimmed by 10 bases and the J gene end by 7 bases; junction bases not matched to a gene: 7. The CDR3 runs to 12 residues. CDR1 LNHDA and CDR2 SQIVND come from the germline V gene (reference sequence). The CDR3 spells CATTGQANTIYF. CDR3 in DNA: TGTGCCACCACTGGACAGGCCAACACCATATATTTT.

On this clone: Other DNA variants within this sample encode the same CDR3. The chain joins TRBV5-1 to TRBJ2-1, with D perhaps being TRBD1 or TRBD2 (5 bases each). Per the germline V gene, CDR1 is SGHRS and CDR2 is YFSETQ. The CDR3 is 16 amino acids. Trimming shortened V by 0 bases and J by 3 bases, and 13 bases separated the two germline ends. CDR3 residues: CASSLEAGGNYNEQFF. The CDR3 region has the DNA TGCGCCAGCAGCTTGGAGGCTGGGGGTAACTACAATGAGCAGTTCTTC.

This clone was counted a single time. CDR3 region: CASSSRQGVETQYF. The CDR3 nucleotides are TGTGCCAGCAGTTCCCGACAGGGGGTTGAGACCCAGTACTTC. This rearrangement joins TRBV27 to TRBJ2-5; 9 bases are shared with TRBD1. The V segment lost 4 bases and the J segment 5 bases; nucleotides outside the gene matches: 5. CDR3 size: 14 residues. Germline CDR1 is MNHEY and CDR2 is SMNVEV (reference sequence).

The gene calls are TRBV5-1 and TRBJ2-3; 7 bases align to TRBD1. The trim removed 4 bases at V and 2 bases at J, leaving 10 bases unmatched. This CDR3 is 16 amino acids long. Germline values: CDR1 SGHRS, CDR2 YFSETQ. In DNA, the CDR3 is TGCGCCAGCAGCCCCGAGTCGAGGGGGCCCACAGATACGCAGTATTTT. Translating it yields CASSPESRGPTDTQYF.

The table lists this clone with a count of one. V is TRBV5-1 and J is TRBJ2-3, with 14 positions matching TRBD2. Trimming took 4 bases from V and 1 from J; bases not matched to a gene: 5. CDR1 is SGHRS, CDR2 YFSETQ, per germline. The CDR3 extends over 17 amino acids. As DNA, the CDR3 is TGCGCCAGCAGCCCGGGACTAGCGGGGGCCCGCACAGATACGCAGTATTTT. Translating gives CASSPGLAGARTDTQYF.

On this clone itself: The sample has other DNA sequences that encode this CDR3 too. The rearrangement uses TRBV19 and TRBJ2-7, with no clear D. V shed 0 bases and J shed 1 base, with 4 bases lying between them. Germline V gene data show CDR1 as LNHDA and CDR2 as SQIVND (reference sequence). There are 13 residues in the CDR3. The CDR3 reads CASSIDHSYEQYF. In nucleotides, the CDR3 is TGTGCCAGTAGTATAGATCATTCCTACGAGCAGTACTTC.

V usage is TRBV15 and J usage is TRBJ2-7; 7 bases line up with TRBD2. After removal of 1 base from V and 2 bases from J, the junction contained 14 bases not matched to a gene. Germline CDR1 LNHNV, CDR2 YYDKDF (reference sequence). The CDR3 totals 18 residues. CDR3 protein: CATSRVTGGKIHAYEQYF. The CDR3 coding sequence is TGTGCCACCAGCAGAGTCACCGGGGGGAAAATCCATGCCTACGAGCAGTACTTC.

The rearrangement joins TRBV7-2 to TRBJ2-1; 10 positions match TRBD2. Germline lookup yields CDR1 SGHTA and CDR2 FQGNSA. J lost 5 bases, V lost 5 bases, and 9 bases had no gene match. There are 16 residues in the CDR3. The CDR3 DNA reads TGTGCCAGCAGCCCTGTAGCGGGGGGCCAGAACAATGAGCAGTTCTTC. This gives the protein CASSPVAGGQNNEQFF.

The chain links TRBV4-1 to TRBJ2-5; tentatively, D is TRBD1 or TRBD2 (6 bases each). Germline CDR1 is MGHRA and CDR2 is YSYEKL. This CDR3 comprises 13 residues. The V end lost 4 bases, the J end lost 4 bases, and 10 bases lay between the germline ends. CDR3 region: CASSLEGGETQYF. CDR3 DNA: TGCGCCAGCAGCCTCGAGGGGGGAGAGACCCAGTACTTC.